The present T cell receptor beta chain was sequenced within a study of response to subunit inactivated influenza vaccine. V was shortened by 5 bases and J by 13 bases, with 18 bases between the two germline ends. This CDR3 comprises 13 residues. Germline lookup yields CDR1 SEHNR and CDR2 FQNEAQ (reference sequence). This clonotype was counted a single time. TCRdb called the RT-PCR reads again in MiXCR, with one record for every CDR3 protein. The sample consists of roughly 710,000 distinct CDR3 sequences, roughly 15% of them appearing once. This specimen was PBMCs from blood, taken less than 15 days before vaccination. The rearrangement uses TRBV7-9 and TRBJ1-5; no clear D gene. The source of this sequence is a man aged 50 to 59 who received an inactivated influenza vaccine. Written as DNA, the CDR3 is TGTGCCAGCAGCCTAGAGTCGGTGAGTCGTCAGCATTTT. Translation gives CASSLESVSRQHF.